This T cell receptor (beta chain) was identified in a study of blood T cell repertoires in COVID-19. The wider study: From the United States, Italy and Spain came samples of acute and convalescent COVID-19. T cells, B-cell-depleted T cells, or PBMCs supplied cDNA or gDNA.

As handled by the study authors: Amplification of reference gene primers provided the estimated nucleated cell counts. TCRdb's copy holds only in-frame clones and misses some; the assay was immunoSEQ multiplex PCR. That table is the source of V, J and clone size, and D and trimming were worked out from the DNA. The sample holds fewer than 200,000 clones, 80% to 95% seen once. From germline, CDR1 is KGHSH and CDR2 LQKENI. This CDR3 region has 14 residues. Trimming stripped 2 bases from V and 8 bases from J, with 12 bases between. What was sequenced was peripheral blood. The chain combines TRBV18 with TRBJ2-2; D may be TRBD1 (6 bases). The clonotype originates from a man aged 45-65 years with acute or convalescent COVID-19. The CDR3 sequence is CASSPSTGSGELFF. DNA of the CDR3: TGTGCCAGCTCACCATCGACAGGTTCGGGGGAGCTGTTTTTT.